Shown below are 15 T cell receptor beta chains from a single sample sequenced in a study of blood T cell repertoires in COVID-19. The repertoire was sequenced with immunoSEQ multiplex PCR; TCRdb's copy has only in-frame clones and lacks some. Among under 150,000 clones listed, roughly four fifths were seen once. The sequenced sample consisted of PBMCs or T cells enriched from blood (not recorded which). All receptors derive from a man younger than 40 who had recovered from COVID-19.

V usage is TRBV19 and J usage is TRBJ1-5; possibly TRBD1 for D (6 bases). Germline CDR1 is LNHDA and CDR2 is SQIVND (reference sequence). This CDR3 contains 15 residues. V was pared by 6 bases and J by 0 bases, with 12 bases between. For the CDR3, the DNA is TGTGCCAGTAGCTCGACAGGTTATAGCAATCAGCCCCAGCATTTT. It specifies CASSSTGYSNQPQHF.

This clone was detected a few times. Here the CDR3 DNA reads TGTGCCAGCAGTTGGGACACAGTCAATCAGCCCCAGCATTTT. It is translated as CASSWDTVNQPQHF. The chain uses TRBV2 and TRBJ1-5; a weak D match, TRBD1 (6 bases). The CDR3 is 14 residues long. V was pared by 5 bases and J by 3 bases, with 11 bases between. Germline V gives CDR1 SNHLY, CDR2 FYNNEI.

This chain links TRBV6-5 with TRBJ2-5, with 11 bases fitting TRBD1. CDR1 is MNHEY and CDR2 is SVGAGI in the germline V gene. V lost 6 bases, J lost 5 bases, and 5 bases stayed unmatched. The CDR3 contains 14 residues. CDR3 region: CASSGTGGGETQYF. CDR3 nucleotide sequence: TGTGCCAGCAGCGGGACAGGGGGTGGCGAGACCCAGTACTTC.

V usage is TRBV11-2 and J usage is TRBJ1-3; unclear D gene. Germline-derived CDR1 and CDR2 are SGHAT and FQNNGV. There are 16 residues in the CDR3. V was pared by 1 base and J by 0 bases, with 10 bases between. CDR3 sequence: CASSLVGGSSGNTIYF. CDR3 sequence (DNA): TGTGCCAGCAGCTTAGTCGGCGGGAGCTCTGGAAACACCATATATTTT.

CDR3 sequence reads: CASSLALADTGELFF. CDR3 nucleotides: TGTGCCAGCAGCTTAGCGCTGGCAGATACCGGGGAGCTGTTTTTT. The V gene is TRBV7-9, the J gene TRBJ2-2, with D hard to call. There are 15 residues in the CDR3. From germline, CDR1 is SEHNR and CDR2 FQNEAQ (reference sequence). Between the trimmed V and J ends, which lost 0 bases and 5 bases, there was a span of 10 bases.

This clone appeared a single time. This sequence joins TRBV5-4 and TRBJ2-3; 8 nucleotides match TRBD2. V gave up 4 bases and J gave up 4 bases; unmatched junction bases: 11. The CDR3 runs 16 residues. The germline CDR1 and CDR2 sequences are SGHNT and YYREEE (reference sequence). CDR3 protein: CASSPRVGRGADTQYF. CDR3 DNA sequence: TGTGCCAGCAGCCCGAGAGTCGGGAGGGGGGCAGATACGCAGTATTTT.

V usage is TRBV28 and J usage is TRBJ1-2; possibly TRBD1 for D (6 bases). The CDR3 has 11 residues. The ends were cut back, 8 bases at V and 4 bases at J, with 8 bases in the middle. Germline CDR1 is MDHEN and CDR2 is SYDVKM. CDR3 DNA: TGTGCCAGCCAAGGGGGCTATGGCTACACCTTC. Amino acid sequence: CASQGGYGYTF.

The genes are TRBV7-9 and TRBJ1-2; 12 positions agree with TRBD1. J lost 8 bases, V lost 5 bases, and 6 bases had no gene match. Germline V CDR1 and CDR2: SEHNR, FQNEAQ (reference sequence). The CDR3 has 14 amino acids. The CDR3 DNA reads as TGTGCCAGCAGCCCGGGACAGGGGGCTAAAGGCTACACCTTC. Amino acid sequence: CASSPGQGAKGYTF.

This clone appeared once. The genes are TRBV2 and TRBJ1-3; possibly TRBD1 for D (5 bases). The CDR3 is made up of 15 amino acids. Looked up from germline, CDR1 is SNHLY and CDR2 is FYNNEI. Trimming shortened V by 2 bases and J by 4 bases, and 12 bases separated the two germline ends. The CDR3 loop reads CASSERQNSGNTIYF. The CDR3 DNA reads as TGTGCCAGCAGTGAAAGACAGAATTCCGGAAACACCATATATTTT.

The genes are TRBV5-1 and TRBJ2-3; the match to TRBD2 covers 7 bases. From germline, CDR1 is SGHRS and CDR2 YFSETQ. The CDR3 is 15 residues long. J gave up 0 bases and V 5 bases, and 6 bases lay outside the gene matches. The CDR3 loop is CASRVWTSSTDTQYF. CDR3 coding DNA: TGCGCCAGCAGAGTCTGGACTAGTAGCACAGATACGCAGTATTTT.

The rearrangement joins TRBV18 to TRBJ2-5, with D possibly being TRBD2 (6 bases). The ends were cut back, 0 bases at V and 5 bases at J, with 10 bases in the middle. The CDR3 has 14 amino acids. CDR1 is KGHSH, CDR2 LQKENI, per germline. CDR3 sequence: CASSPPSGRETQYF. DNA of the CDR3: TGTGCCAGCTCACCACCGTCAGGGAGGGAGACCCAGTACTTC.

V gene TRBV3-1 (or the pseudogene TRBV3-2) combines with J gene TRBJ2-7, with TRBD2 matching over 12 bases. V lost 4 bases to trimming and J lost 4 bases; unmatched junction nucleotides: 8. The CDR3 consists of 16 residues. Germline V gene data show CDR1 as LGHDT and CDR2 as YNNKEL (reference sequence). CDR3 sequence: CASSPQRLAGVYEQYF. The CDR3 DNA reads TGTGCCAGCAGCCCCCAAAGACTAGCGGGAGTTTACGAGCAGTACTTC.

Comment on this clone: The same CDR3 also results from other DNA sequences found in this sample. This chain connects TRBV5-1 to TRBJ2-7; D remains unclear. CDR1 and CDR2 from the germline V gene are SGHRS and YFSETQ. This CDR3 region has 12 residues. V gave up 2 bases and J gave up 6 bases, with 9 bases separating them. The CDR3 region is CASSLAPGEQYF. CDR3 DNA: TGCGCCAGCAGCTTAGCCCCGGGCGAGCAGTACTTC.

CDR3: CASSFSKPPEAFF. The CDR3 DNA follows: TGTGCCAGCAGTTTTTCCAAGCCCCCAGAAGCTTTCTTT. The chain has TRBV12-3 or TRBV12-4 and TRBJ1-1, with D unclear. The CDR3 runs to 13 residues. The germline V and J ends were trimmed by 3 bases and 8 bases, with 13 bases remaining between them.

This clone was recorded once. The chain links TRBV5-1 to TRBJ2-1; D possibly corresponds to TRBD2 (5 bases). V gave up 4 bases and J gave up 5 bases, with 13 bases separating them. The CDR3 is 14 residues long. Germline values: CDR1 SGHRS, CDR2 YFSETQ. The CDR3 sequence is CASSPYERNNEQFF. The DNA for the CDR3 is TGCGCCAGCAGCCCATATGAGCGGAACAATGAGCAGTTCTTC.